A selection of T cell receptor beta chains follows, all from one sample in a study of blood T cell repertoires in COVID-19. The method was immunoSEQ multiplex PCR; TCRdb's version includes in-frame clones alone and lacks a portion of them. The repertoire holds 200,000 to 250,000 clones, with roughly 80% as singletons. Sequencing was done on a sample of peripheral blood. The source is a man aged 25-45 years with active or convalescent COVID-19. Both conserved end residues are part of each CDR3. D genes are given only for firm matches. The size of a clone is reported for some rows only, either as once, few or many, or as a class for expanded clones.

v_call	d_call	clone_size	j_call	cdr3_nt	cdr3_aa
TRBV28	TRBD1	-	TRBJ2-2	TGTGCCAGCAGAACAGGGGTGGACACCGGGGAGCTGTTTTTT	CASRTGVDTGELFF
TRBV7-6	TRBD2	-	TRBJ2-1	TGTGCCAGCAGCCCTACCATTCCAGCGGGAATTAACGGGGATGAGCAGTTCTTC	CASSPTIPAGINGDEQFF
TRBV27	TRBD1	-	TRBJ2-7	TGTGCCAGCAGTTTATCAGGGACAGGAGCCTACGAGCAGTACTTC	CASSLSGTGAYEQYF
TRBV15	TRBD1	-	TRBJ2-7	TGTGCCACCAGCAGGCGGGGACAGGGGGGTCCCTACGAGCAGTACTTC	CATSRRGQGGPYEQYF
TRBV19	TRBD1	-	TRBJ1-1	TGTGCCAGTCCATACCGGGGGCAGGGGGGGAACACTGAAGCTTTCTTT	CASPYRGQGGNTEAFF
TRBV6-5	TRBD2	-	TRBJ2-7	TGTGCCAGCAGTCCGAGCGGGACCTACGAGCAGTACTTC	CASSPSGTYEQYF
TRBV7-2	TRBD1	-	TRBJ1-3	TGTGCCAGCAGCTTAATGTCGGCGCGACAGGGCGACACCATATATTTT	CASSLMSARQGDTIYF
TRBV28	-	-	TRBJ2-3	TGTGCCAGCAGTTTGAGGTGGGGGAGCGGGACAGATACGCAGTATTTT	CASSLRWGSGTDTQYF
TRBV3-1/TRBV3-2	-	-	TRBJ1-4	TGTGCCAGCAGTTGGGACTCACCTAATGAAAAACTGTTTTTT	CASSWDSPNEKLFF
TRBV19	TRBD2	-	TRBJ2-4	TGTGCCAGTGCCCCAAGGTTCGCGGGAGAGAGCGGGGCCAAAAACATTCAGTACTTC	CASAPRFAGESGAKNIQYF
TRBV2	-	once	TRBJ2-7	TGTGCCAGCAAATCGCAGGGCTACGAGCAGTACTTC	CASKSQGYEQYF
TRBV5-4	TRBD1	few	TRBJ2-7	TGTGCCAGCAGCTGGGACAGGAGCTCCTACGAGCAGTACTTC	CASSWDRSSYEQYF
TRBV10-3	-	once	TRBJ2-7	TGTGCCTCCGCCAAGGGGGGGGGCTACGAGCAGTACTTC	CASAKGGGYEQYF
TRBV29-1	-	-	TRBJ2-5	TGCAGCGTTTGGGGGCCCAAAGAGACCCAGTACTTC	CSVWGPKETQYF
TRBV24-1	TRBD2	-	TRBJ2-2	TGTGCCACCAGTGAAGGACTAGCGGGACCTACGAACACCGGGGAGCTGTTTTTT	CATSEGLAGPTNTGELFF
TRBV14	TRBD1	few	TRBJ2-3	TGTGCCAGCAGCCAAATCAGGGGGCAGGCGGATACGCAGTATTTT	CASSQIRGQADTQYF
TRBV28	-	-	TRBJ2-1	TGTGCCAGCAGTCCCACCCCTTCCCTAAGCTCCTACAATGAGCAGTTCTTC	CASSPTPSLSSYNEQFF
TRBV7-9	TRBD1	-	TRBJ1-6	TGTGCCAGCAGCCCCGGACAGGGGGTTGAGTATTCACCCCTCCACTTT	CASSPGQGVEYSPLHF
TRBV30	-	once	TRBJ1-6	TGTGCCTGGAGTGTTTTGGCAGGGCCTAATTCACCCCTCCACTTT	CAWSVLAGPNSPLHF
TRBV6-5	-	-	TRBJ2-7	TGTGCCAGCAGCTCCCTCATGAAACACTACGAGCAGTACTTC	CASSSLMKHYEQYF
TRBV14	-	once	TRBJ1-6	TGTGCCAGCAGCCTGGACAGAGGGAATTCACCCCTCCACTTT	CASSLDRGNSPLHF
TRBV19	-	once	TRBJ2-1	TGTGCCAGTAGTAAGGGGGGGTTCGGATATGGCAATGAGCAGTTCTTC	CASSKGGFGYGNEQFF
TRBV9	TRBD2	-	TRBJ2-3	TGTGCCAGCACCCGGGATACGGGAGGGCCCGGAGATACGCAGTATTTT	CASTRDTGGPGDTQYF
TRBV2	TRBD1	-	TRBJ1-6	TGTGCCAGCAGGGGGGGACAGGGCTATTCACCCCTCCACTTT	CASRGGQGYSPLHF